The T cell receptor (beta chain) described here comes from a study of blood T cell repertoires in COVID-19. Study information: From the United States, Italy and Spain came samples of acute and convalescent COVID-19. From T cells, B-cell-depleted T cells, or PBMCs came the material, which was cDNA or gDNA.

In the study's own analysis: Cell counts per sample came from amplifying reference gene primers. The table came from immunoSEQ multiplex PCR; TCRdb's copy has only in-frame clones and leaves some out. V and J calls and clone size follow that table, whereas D and trimming were derived from the DNA. The sample holds 190,000 or so clones, less than 95% seen once. Seattle's enrolled individuals joined amid active infection and were then monitored longitudinally. Germline CDR1 SNHLY, CDR2 FYNNEI. The CDR3 length is 14 residues. The V end lost 5 bases, the J end lost 4 bases, and 14 bases lay between the germline ends.

The clonotype comes from a man between 25 and 39 years old with COVID-19, enrolled during active disease. The sample taken for sequencing was peripheral blood. The chain combines TRBV2 with TRBJ1-1; D is perhaps TRBD1 (6 bases). This CDR3 is CASSTGQSSTEAFF. DNA of the CDR3: TGTGCCAGCAGTACAGGACAGTCTAGCACTGAAGCTTTCTTT.